Listed below are T cell receptor beta chains from one sample, sequenced in a study of T cell responses to AZD1222 COVID-19 vaccine. Data came from immunoSEQ multiplex PCR; TCRdb stores just in-frame clones and leaves some out. The table lists more than 100,000 clones, 70% to 90% of them singletons, with approximately 8% in the top ten. The specimen was peripheral blood, collected 28 days after the second dose of the MenACWY control vaccine. The source of these receptors is an adult who received the MenACWY meningococcal vaccine as a control. Both conserved end residues are part of each CDR3. The D gene is left open where the match is weak. A row's size may be missing; if present it is once, few, many or a size class.

j_call	d_call	v_call	clone_size	cdr3_aa	cdr3_nt
TRBJ2-3	TRBD2	TRBV13	.	CASSATSGGRTDTQYF	TGTGCCAGCAGCGCCACTAGCGGGGGCCGCACAGATACGCAGTATTTT
TRBJ1-1	TRBD1	TRBV6-1	once	CASSDRQGMTEAFF	TGTGCCAGCAGTGACCGACAGGGGATGACTGAAGCTTTCTTT
TRBJ2-1	TRBD1	TRBV30	.	CAGVRQGRFNEQFF	TGTGCCGGGGTAAGACAGGGAAGGTTCAATGAGCAGTTCTTC
TRBJ2-3	.	TRBV6-5	.	CASGRMDTQYF	TGTGCCAGCGGGAGAATGGATACGCAGTATTTT
TRBJ2-7	.	TRBV27	.	CASSPVFGPGEQYF	TGTGCCAGCAGTCCGGTATTTGGACCTGGCGAGCAGTACTTC
TRBJ2-2	.	TRBV28	.	CASNLDYFPGELFF	TGTGCCAGCAACTTGGACTACTTCCCCGGGGAGCTGTTTTTT
TRBJ1-2	.	TRBV6-5	.	CASSPRTELGYTF	TGTGCCAGCAGTCCCCGGACCGAGCTTGGCTACACCTTC
TRBJ1-4	.	TRBV27	.	CASSLLGANEKLFF	TGTGCCAGCAGTTTACTTGGGGCTAATGAAAAACTGTTTTTT
TRBJ2-7	TRBD2	TRBV29-1	.	CSVVGTSGSYEQYF	TGCAGCGTTGTGGGGACTAGCGGCAGCTACGAGCAGTACTTC
TRBJ2-1	.	TRBV20-1	once	CSASLSDWANEQFF	TGCAGTGCTAGTTTGTCAGATTGGGCCAATGAGCAGTTCTTC
TRBJ1-4	.	TRBV5-1	.	CASRGEGEKLFF	TGCGCCAGCAGGGGGGAGGGTGAAAAACTGTTTTTT
TRBJ2-5	.	TRBV11-2	.	CASSPRVRETQYF	TGTGCCAGCAGCCCCCGGGTACGAGAGACCCAGTACTTC
TRBJ1-6	.	TRBV15	.	CATSRVWGSSYNSPLHF	TGTGCCACCAGCAGAGTCTGGGGGAGCTCCTATAATTCACCCCTCCACTTT
TRBJ1-4	.	TRBV5-1	.	CASSLGSGATNEKLFF	TGCGCCAGCAGCTTGGGCTCCGGGGCTACTAATGAAAAACTGTTTTTT
TRBJ1-2	.	TRBV27	.	CASSLEARGFNGYTF	TGTGCCAGCAGTTTAGAAGCCAGGGGATTTAATGGCTACACCTTC
TRBJ2-3	.	TRBV18	.	CASSPPISTDTQYF	TGTGCCAGCTCACCTCCCATTAGCACAGATACGCAGTATTTT
TRBJ2-3	.	TRBV19	.	CASSSDSSTDTQYF	TGTGCCAGTAGCTCCGACAGTTCCACAGATACGCAGTATTTT
TRBJ1-3	.	TRBV6-5	.	CASATTFHWGNTIYF	TGTGCCAGCGCAACGACCTTCCACTGGGGAAACACCATATATTTT
TRBJ1-1	.	TRBV19	.	CASSIRGGSTEAFF	TGTGCCAGTAGTATTAGGGGGGGGAGCACTGAAGCTTTCTTT
TRBJ1-2	.	TRBV10-1	.	CASSDRAVLFNYGYTF	TGCGCCAGCAGCGACCGGGCAGTCCTGTTTAACTATGGCTACACCTTC
TRBJ1-2	.	TRBV7-2	.	CASSLGTVANYGYTF	TGTGCCAGCAGCTTAGGGACAGTAGCTAACTATGGCTACACCTTC
TRBJ2-1	.	TRBV2	.	CASSHTAGRASYNEQFF	TGTGCCAGCAGTCACACGGCGGGGCGGGCGTCCTACAATGAGCAGTTCTTC
TRBJ2-2	.	TRBV6-5	few	CASFRGDTGELFF	TGTGCCAGCTTTAGGGGGGACACCGGGGAGCTGTTTTTT
TRBJ2-1	TRBD2	TRBV11-3	.	CASSLLAGGRDEQFF	TGTGCCAGCAGCCTCCTAGCGGGAGGGAGAGATGAGCAGTTCTTC
TRBJ2-5	TRBD1	TRBV18	.	CASSPSGGIQETQYF	TGTGCCAGCTCACCATCAGGGGGCATACAAGAGACCCAGTACTTC
TRBJ2-2	.	TRBV5-1	.	CASSLGTAAGELFF	TGCGCCAGCAGCTTGGGAACGGCGGCCGGGGAGCTGTTTTTT
TRBJ1-2	.	TRBV2	.	CASSPGPHYGYTF	TGTGCCAGCAGCCCGGGGCCCCACTATGGCTACACCTTC
TRBJ1-5	TRBD1	TRBV6-1	.	CASSEMGQGSQPQHF	TGTGCCAGCAGTGAAATGGGACAGGGTTCACAGCCCCAGCATTTT
TRBJ2-3	TRBD2	TRBV7-2	many	CASSVVKTSGEQYF	TGTGCCAGCAGCGTAGTTAAGACTAGCGGGGAGCAGTATTTT
TRBJ1-2	.	TRBV11-2	.	CASSNRNYGYTF	TGTGCCAGCAGCAACCGTAACTATGGCTACACCTTC
TRBJ2-5	.	TRBV19	.	CASSIGPSQETQYF	TGTGCCAGTAGTATAGGCCCAAGCCAAGAGACCCAGTACTTC
TRBJ1-1	TRBD1	TRBV7-9	.	CASRLQGAAEAFF	TGTGCCAGCAGACTACAGGGGGCGGCTGAAGCTTTCTTT
TRBJ1-2	.	TRBV15	.	CATSRSRQTADYGYTF	TGTGCCACCAGCAGATCTCGACAGACGGCGGACTATGGCTACACCTTC
TRBJ1-3	TRBD1	TRBV28	.	CASSDLGQGSENTIYF	TGTGCCAGCAGCGACCTGGGACAGGGGAGTGAAAACACCATATATTTT
TRBJ1-1	.	TRBV27	few	CASRRVWDTEAFF	TGTGCCAGCCGTCGAGTTTGGGACACTGAAGCTTTCTTT
TRBJ2-1	.	TRBV4-1	.	CASSPTDMVSYNEQFF	TGCGCCAGCAGCCCAACTGACATGGTCTCCTACAATGAGCAGTTCTTC
TRBJ1-5	.	TRBV5-4	.	CASSLEPGSNQPQHF	TGTGCCAGCAGCTTAGAGCCGGGCAGCAATCAGCCCCAGCATTTT
TRBJ1-3	TRBD1	TRBV11-2	.	CASSYGTGGSGNTIYF	TGTGCCAGCAGCTACGGGACAGGGGGGTCTGGAAACACCATATATTTT
TRBJ2-3	TRBD2	TRBV6-2/TRBV6-3	.	CASSRTSGRRTDTQYF	TGTGCCAGCAGTCGGACTAGCGGGAGACGCACAGATACGCAGTATTTT
TRBJ2-1	.	TRBV15	.	CATSSWGRDGYNEQFF	TGTGCCACCAGCAGCTGGGGCAGGGATGGTTACAATGAGCAGTTCTTC
TRBJ1-2	TRBD1	TRBV25-1	.	CASSESYRGGYTF	TGTGCCAGCAGTGAATCCTACAGGGGCGGCTACACCTTC
TRBJ1-6	.	TRBV27	.	CASSLRNRADSPLHF	TGTGCCAGCAGTCTTCGTAACAGGGCTGATTCACCCCTCCACTTT
TRBJ2-3	.	TRBV4-1	.	CASSPLSADTQYF	TGCGCCAGCAGCCCACTTTCTGCAGATACGCAGTATTTT
TRBJ1-1	TRBD1	TRBV5-1	.	CASRQTGMNTEAFF	TGCGCCAGCAGACAGACAGGGATGAACACTGAAGCTTTCTTT
TRBJ2-7	.	TRBV7-3	.	CASSLTIGDEQYF	TGTGCCAGCAGCTTAACGATCGGGGACGAGCAGTACTTC
TRBJ2-5	TRBD1	TRBV5-1	.	CASSLDRGETQYF	TGCGCCAGCAGCCTGGACAGGGGAGAGACCCAGTACTTC
TRBJ1-5	TRBD1	TRBV7-9	.	CASSLQGQGNQPQHF	TGTGCCAGCAGCTTACAAGGACAGGGCAATCAGCCCCAGCATTTT
TRBJ1-3	.	TRBV3-1/TRBV3-2	.	CASSQTPHHSGNTIYF	TGTGCCAGCAGCCAAACCCCCCACCACTCTGGAAACACCATATATTTT
TRBJ2-5	.	TRBV24-1	.	CATSDPDRGTQYF	TGTGCCACCAGTGACCCGGACAGAGGGACCCAGTACTTC
TRBJ2-7	.	TRBV7-2	.	CASSLGRSSYEQYF	TGTGCCAGCAGCCTCGGACGGAGCTCCTACGAGCAGTACTTC
TRBJ2-2	.	TRBV7-3	.	CASSSTANTGELFF	TGTGCCAGCAGCTCAACAGCGAACACCGGGGAGCTGTTTTTT
TRBJ1-1	.	TRBV6-5	.	CASSYTAVTEAFF	TGTGCCAGCAGTTATACGGCCGTCACTGAAGCTTTCTTT
TRBJ1-1	TRBD1	TRBV19	.	CASSMDRGGTEAFF	TGTGCCAGTAGTATGGACAGGGGGGGCACTGAAGCTTTCTTT